This T cell receptor (beta chain) emerged from a study of Graves' ophthalmopathy and Graves' hyperthyroidism (dated 2018 in TCRdb). Regarding the complete study: Peripheral blood was collected at initial diagnosis, before any treatment. The independent validation cohort included 20 or so hyperthyroidism patients plus 17 patients who later progressed from hyperthyroidism to ophthalmopathy. The study used signatures of the TCR beta repertoire to tell Graves' ophthalmopathy apart from Graves' hyperthyroidism and to predict which patients would progress to ophthalmopathy. To explore V-J signatures that separate ophthalmopathy from hyperthyroidism, a discovery set of about a hundred patients was enrolled, consisting of approximately 44 with ophthalmopathy and 55 to 65 with stable hyperthyroidism. Following sample collection, hyperthyroidism patients were given methimazole at a starting dose of 30 mg daily, and ophthalmopathy patients were given high-dose intravenous methylprednisolone. In more than five hyperthyroidism patients, the T-cell repertoires found in thyroid tissue were compared with those found in blood. In total, approximately 140 blood samples were TCR-sequenced: under 45 ophthalmopathy, about 75 hyperthyroidism and some 17 hyperthyroidism-to-ophthalmopathy patients.

For repertoire sequencing, the TCR beta CDR3 regions were amplified from RNA transcripts. A first-round RT-PCR used HTBI primers with the Qiagen OneStep RT-PCR kit, followed by a second-round multiplex PCR, size selection and purification. Sequencing of the libraries was carried out on an Illumina HiSeq2000 in paired-end mode with 100 bp reads. As for how the authors treated the data: SOAPnuke was used to process the reads, removing any read that contained adapters or uncalled bases, had a mean Phred below 15, or lacked an exact match to the constant primer or identifier. COPE v1.2.5 was used to merge the high-quality paired reads. Unique nucleotide sequences were defined as clonotypes and aligned to IMGT TRB V, D and J references using MiTCR v1.1. Analysis was restricted to V-J combinations with a frequency above 0.0001, which covered roughly 99% of repertoires. For each V-J combination, a TCR clonal expansion and chaos score was defined as the ratio of F50 clonal expansion to chaos observed in the TCRdist matrix. Welch's t-statistics and random forest were used to narrow the features down to 13 V-J combinations, which were then fed into a naive Bayes classifier. The Morisita-Horn index was used to measure how similar the thyroid and blood repertoires were. TCRdb itself trimmed the public reads at Q25 with fastp, ran MiXCR and retained productive beta chains. Duplicate CDR3 protein sequences are folded into a single record with the most common DNA and genes. TCRdb's processing, not the authors' own work, is the source of the V and J calls. The sample data list 600,000 to 700,000 distinct CDR3 sequences, and 35% to 50% of these were observed just once. Clones ranked in the top ten supply 3.3% of the sample.

This clonotype was detected many times. The clone's antigen remains unknown. No base quality values were provided; no much bigger clone lies one nucleotide off. The full study reports these points: The 13-signature model separated ophthalmopathy from stable hyperthyroidism with around 90% sensitivity and about 84% specificity in cross-validation, and 80%/75% in the test set. No statistical method was used to predetermine the sample size, and group allocation was not hidden from the investigators. In validation, the model predicted ophthalmopathy progression with nearly 71% sensitivity and roughly 72% specificity; some 13 predicted patients were CT-confirmed with GO in a median of around 6.5 months. Most expanded thyroid clonotypes with a frequency above 0.001 also appeared in blood, which suggests that blood repertoires may reflect the immune response in the thyroid.

The cysteine opens and the phenylalanine closes a CDR3 of 17 amino acids. The DNA shown is the 51-base CDR3, in frame from base 1. The germline V end is reduced by 5 bases and the J end by 5 bases; junction bases left unmatched: 12. CDR1 is given as SGHTA and CDR2 as FQGNSA, both from the germline V gene. Ophthalmopathy patients were characterized by moderately to severely active disease, a Clinical Activity Score of at least 3, a NOSPECS grade of at least 4, and a disease duration under 3 months. Patients were excluded if they had other autoimmune diseases, uncontrolled infections, pregnancy or lactation. Clinical symptoms, serum thyroxine, TRAb, thyroid ultrasound and orbital computed tomography were used for diagnosis. PBMCs were isolated from about 10 ml of fresh peripheral blood by Ficoll-Paque density gradient centrifugation. Trizol reagent was used to extract the total RNA, and its quality was then checked on an Agilent 2100 Bioanalyzer.

The TCR was taken from an adult man with Graves' ophthalmopathy. The chain is assembled from TRBV7-2 and TRBJ2-2, and TRBD2 matches 9 of the central bases. The source material was peripheral blood. At the DNA level, the sequence is TGTGCCAGCAGCCAATCTCTTGGCGGGGGGGTAACCGGGGAGCTGTTTTTT. It is translated as CASSQSLGGGVTGELFF.